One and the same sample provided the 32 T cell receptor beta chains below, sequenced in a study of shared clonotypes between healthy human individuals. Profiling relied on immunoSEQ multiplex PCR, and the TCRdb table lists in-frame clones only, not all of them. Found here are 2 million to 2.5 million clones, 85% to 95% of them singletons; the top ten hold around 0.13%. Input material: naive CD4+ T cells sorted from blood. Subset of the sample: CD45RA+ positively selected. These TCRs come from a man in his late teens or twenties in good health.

Here the CDR3 reads CASSGAGLAGNNEQFF. Here the CDR3 DNA reads TGTGCCAGCAGCGGGGCTGGCCTAGCGGGCAACAATGAGCAGTTCTTC. The chain is built from TRBV5-4 and TRBJ2-1; TRBD2 matches 8 bases. Germline lookup yields CDR1 SGHNT and CDR2 YYREEE (reference sequence). The CDR3 is 16 amino acids. Germline trimming cut 4 bases from V and 5 bases from J; bases unmatched to any gene: 11.

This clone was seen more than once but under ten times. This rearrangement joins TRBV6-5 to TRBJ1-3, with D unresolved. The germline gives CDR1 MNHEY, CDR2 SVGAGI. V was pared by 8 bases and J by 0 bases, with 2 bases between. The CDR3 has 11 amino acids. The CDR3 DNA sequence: TGTGCCAGCCACTCTGGAAACACCATATATTTT. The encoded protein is CASHSGNTIYF.

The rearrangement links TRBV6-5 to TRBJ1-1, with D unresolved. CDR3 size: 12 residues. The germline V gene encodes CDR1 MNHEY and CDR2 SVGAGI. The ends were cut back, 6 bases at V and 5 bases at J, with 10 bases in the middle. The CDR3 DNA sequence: TGTGCCAGCAGGGGAGTAGGAACTGAAGCTTTCTTT. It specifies CASRGVGTEAFF.

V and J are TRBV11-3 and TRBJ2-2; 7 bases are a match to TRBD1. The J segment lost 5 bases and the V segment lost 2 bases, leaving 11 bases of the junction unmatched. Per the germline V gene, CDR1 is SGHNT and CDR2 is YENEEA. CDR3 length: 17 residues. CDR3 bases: TGTGCCAGCAGCTTATCGAGGGGGCGCGTTGGGACCGGGGAGCTGTTTTTT. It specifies CASSLSRGRVGTGELFF.

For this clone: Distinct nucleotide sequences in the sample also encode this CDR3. The CDR3 spells CASSEVGATNEKLFF. The CDR3 DNA follows: TGTGCCAGCAGTGAAGTAGGCGCAACTAATGAAAAACTGTTTTTT. V and J are TRBV2 and TRBJ1-4; D unresolved. Germline V gene sequence: CDR1 SNHLY, CDR2 FYNNEI. CDR3 length: 15 amino acids. The V end lost 1 base, the J end lost 0 bases, and 6 bases lay between the germline ends.

The CDR3 protein is CAWSSFSNQPQHF. For the CDR3, the DNA is TGTGCCTGGAGTTCTTTTAGCAATCAGCCCCAGCATTTT. The gene calls are TRBV30 and TRBJ1-5; D call uncertain. The CDR3 length is 13 residues. V lost 2 bases and J 0 bases, leaving 5 bases between the germline ends. In germline, CDR1 is GTSNPN, CDR2 SVGIG (reference sequence). Looking up the rest from reference TRBV30 and TRBJ1-5 gives the full variable domain: SQTIHQWPATLVQPVGSPLSLECTVEGTSNPNLYWYRQAAGRGLQLLFYSVGIGQISSEVPQNLSASRPQDRQFILSSKKLLLSDSGFYLCAWSSFSNQPQHFGDGTRLSIL.

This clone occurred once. The CDR3 here is CASRNGQGATEAFF. CDR3 in DNA: TGTGCCAGCAGGAATGGACAGGGGGCAACTGAAGCTTTCTTT. This chain uses TRBV6-5 with TRBJ1-1, with 11 bases identical to TRBD1. Unmatched junction bases numbered 5, after V lost 6 bases and J lost 5 bases. This CDR3 spans 14 amino acids. Germline V gives CDR1 MNHEY, CDR2 SVGAGI.

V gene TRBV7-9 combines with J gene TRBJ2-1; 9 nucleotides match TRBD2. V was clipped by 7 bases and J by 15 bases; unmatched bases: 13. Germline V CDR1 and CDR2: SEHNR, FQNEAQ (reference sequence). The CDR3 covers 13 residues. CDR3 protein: CASTPTETSGLFF. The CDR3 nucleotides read TGTGCCAGCACCCCGACGGAAACTAGCGGGTTGTTCTTC.

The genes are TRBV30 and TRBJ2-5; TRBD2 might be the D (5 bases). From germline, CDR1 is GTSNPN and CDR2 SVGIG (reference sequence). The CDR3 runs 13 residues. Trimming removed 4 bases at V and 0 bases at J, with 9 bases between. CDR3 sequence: CAWIGGYQETQYF. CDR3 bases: TGTGCCTGGATTGGAGGCTACCAAGAGACCCAGTACTTC.

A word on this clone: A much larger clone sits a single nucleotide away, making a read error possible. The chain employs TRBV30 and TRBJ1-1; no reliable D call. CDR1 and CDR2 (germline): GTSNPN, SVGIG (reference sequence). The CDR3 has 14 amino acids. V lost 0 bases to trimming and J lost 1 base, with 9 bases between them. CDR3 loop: CAWSVSWANTEAFF. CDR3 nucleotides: TGTGCCTGGAGTGTATCATGGGCGAACACTGAAGCTTTCTTT.

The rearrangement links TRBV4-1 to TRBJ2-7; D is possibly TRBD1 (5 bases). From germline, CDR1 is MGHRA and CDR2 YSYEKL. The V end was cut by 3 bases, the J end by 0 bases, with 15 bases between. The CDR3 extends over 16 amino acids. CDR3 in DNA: TGCGCCAGCAGCCACCATCTAGGGGTTAACTCCTACGAGCAGTACTTC. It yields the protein CASSHHLGVNSYEQYF.

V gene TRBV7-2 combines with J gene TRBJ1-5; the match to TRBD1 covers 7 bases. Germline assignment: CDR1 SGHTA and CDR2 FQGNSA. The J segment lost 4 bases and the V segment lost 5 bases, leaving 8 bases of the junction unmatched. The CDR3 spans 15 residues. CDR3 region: CASSPAGTANQPQHF. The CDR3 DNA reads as TGTGCCAGCAGCCCGGCCGGGACAGCAAATCAGCCCCAGCATTTT.

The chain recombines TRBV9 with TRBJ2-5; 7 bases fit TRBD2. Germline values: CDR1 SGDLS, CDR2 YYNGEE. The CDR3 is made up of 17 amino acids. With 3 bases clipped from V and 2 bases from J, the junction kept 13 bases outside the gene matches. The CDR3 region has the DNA TGTGCCAGCAGCGGAGGGGCTAGCGGTGGACTACAAGAGACCCAGTACTTC. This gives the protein CASSGGASGGLQETQYF.

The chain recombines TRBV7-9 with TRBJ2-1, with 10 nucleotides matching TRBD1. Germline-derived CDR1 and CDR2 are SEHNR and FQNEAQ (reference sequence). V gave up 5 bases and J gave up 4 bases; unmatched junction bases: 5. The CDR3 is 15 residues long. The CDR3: CASSLRQGAYNEQFF. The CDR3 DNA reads TGTGCCAGCAGCCTACGACAGGGGGCATACAATGAGCAGTTCTTC.

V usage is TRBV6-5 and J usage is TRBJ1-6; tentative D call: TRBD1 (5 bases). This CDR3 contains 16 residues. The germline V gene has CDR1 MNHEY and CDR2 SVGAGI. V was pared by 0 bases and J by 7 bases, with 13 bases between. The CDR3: CASSYSSQAWNSPLHF. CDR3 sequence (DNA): TGTGCCAGCAGTTACTCGTCACAGGCCTGGAATTCACCCCTCCACTTT.

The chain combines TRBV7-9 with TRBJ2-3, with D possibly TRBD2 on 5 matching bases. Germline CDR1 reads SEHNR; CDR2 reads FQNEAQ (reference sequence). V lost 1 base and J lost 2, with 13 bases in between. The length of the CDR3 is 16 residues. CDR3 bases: TGTGCCAGCAGCTTAGGGGCGAGCGGCGTCACAGATACGCAGTATTTT. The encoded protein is CASSLGASGVTDTQYF.

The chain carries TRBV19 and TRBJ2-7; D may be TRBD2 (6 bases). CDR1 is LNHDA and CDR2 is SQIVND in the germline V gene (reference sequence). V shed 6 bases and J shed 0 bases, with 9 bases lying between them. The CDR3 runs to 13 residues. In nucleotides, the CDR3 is TGTGCCAGTAGGAATAGCGGCTCCTACGAGCAGTACTTC. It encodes CASRNSGSYEQYF.

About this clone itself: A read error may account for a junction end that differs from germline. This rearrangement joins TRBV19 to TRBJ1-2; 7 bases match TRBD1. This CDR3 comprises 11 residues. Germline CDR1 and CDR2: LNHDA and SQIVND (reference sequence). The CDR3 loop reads CASSLTDRVCF. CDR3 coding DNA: TGTGCCAGTAGTCTAACCGACAGGGTCTGCTTC. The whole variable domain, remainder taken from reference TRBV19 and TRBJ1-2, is DGGITQSPKYLFRKEGQNVTLSCEQNLNHDAMYWYRQDPGQGLRLIYYSQIVNDFQKGDIAEGYSVSREKKESFPLTVTSAQKNPTAFYLCASSLTDRVCFGSGTRLTVV.

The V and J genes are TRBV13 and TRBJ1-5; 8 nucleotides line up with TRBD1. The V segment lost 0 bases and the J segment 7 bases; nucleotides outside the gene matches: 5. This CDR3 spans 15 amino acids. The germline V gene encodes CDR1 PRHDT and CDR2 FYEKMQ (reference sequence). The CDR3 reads CASSLGDRERQPQHF. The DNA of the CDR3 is TGTGCCAGCAGCTTAGGGGACAGGGAAAGACAGCCCCAGCATTTT.

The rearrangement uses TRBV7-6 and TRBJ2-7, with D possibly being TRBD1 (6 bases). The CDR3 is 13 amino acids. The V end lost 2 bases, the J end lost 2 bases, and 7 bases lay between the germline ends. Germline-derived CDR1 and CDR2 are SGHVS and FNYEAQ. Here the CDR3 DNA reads TGTGCCAGCAGCTTAACAGGGACCTACGAGCAGTACTTC. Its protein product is CASSLTGTYEQYF.

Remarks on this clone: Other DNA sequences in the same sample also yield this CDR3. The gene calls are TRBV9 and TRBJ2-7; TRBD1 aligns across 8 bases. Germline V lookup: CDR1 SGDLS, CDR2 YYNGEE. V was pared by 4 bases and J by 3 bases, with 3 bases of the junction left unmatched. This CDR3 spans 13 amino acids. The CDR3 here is CASSTGQGYEQYF. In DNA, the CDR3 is TGTGCCAGCAGCACCGGACAGGGCTACGAGCAGTACTTC.

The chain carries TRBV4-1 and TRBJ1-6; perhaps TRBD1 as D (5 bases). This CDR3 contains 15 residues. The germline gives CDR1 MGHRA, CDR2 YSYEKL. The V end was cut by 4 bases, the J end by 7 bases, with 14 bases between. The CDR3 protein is CASSPWEGPNSPLHF. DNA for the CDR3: TGCGCCAGCAGCCCCTGGGAGGGGCCGAATTCACCCCTCCACTTT.

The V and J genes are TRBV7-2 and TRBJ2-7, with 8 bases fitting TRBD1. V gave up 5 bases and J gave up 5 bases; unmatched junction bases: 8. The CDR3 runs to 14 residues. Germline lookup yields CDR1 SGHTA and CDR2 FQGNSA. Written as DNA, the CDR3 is TGTGCCAGCAGCATCCAGGGGGCTGGCGACGAGCAGTACTTC. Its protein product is CASSIQGAGDEQYF.

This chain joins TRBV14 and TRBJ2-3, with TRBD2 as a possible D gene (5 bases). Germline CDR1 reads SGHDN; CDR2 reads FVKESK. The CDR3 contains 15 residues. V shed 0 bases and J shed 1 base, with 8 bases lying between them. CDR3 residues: CASSQDLSGTDTQYF. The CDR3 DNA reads TGTGCCAGCAGCCAAGATCTTAGCGGCACAGATACGCAGTATTTT.

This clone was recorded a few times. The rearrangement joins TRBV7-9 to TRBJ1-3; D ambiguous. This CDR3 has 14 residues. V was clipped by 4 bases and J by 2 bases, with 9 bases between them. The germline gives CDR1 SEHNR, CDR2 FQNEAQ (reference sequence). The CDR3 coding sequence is TGTGCCAGCAGCTCGGGAGAGCCTGGAAACACCATATATTTT. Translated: CASSSGEPGNTIYF.

CDR3 residues: CASSSPRKAFF. CDR3 nucleotide sequence: TGTGCCAGCAGCTCCCCCCGGAAAGCTTTCTTT. The J gene is TRBJ1-1, the V gene TRBV7-9, with D unclear. V was clipped by 4 bases and J by 9 bases, with 9 bases between them. Germline values: CDR1 SEHNR, CDR2 FQNEAQ (reference sequence). This CDR3 is built from 11 residues. The variable domain in full, completed from reference TRBV7-9 and TRBJ1-1, reads DTGVSQNPRHKITKRGQNVTFRCDPISEHNRLYWYRQTLGQGPEFLTYFQNEAQLEKSRLLSDRFSAERPKGSFSTLEIQRTEQGDSAMYLCASSSPRKAFFGQGTRLTVV.

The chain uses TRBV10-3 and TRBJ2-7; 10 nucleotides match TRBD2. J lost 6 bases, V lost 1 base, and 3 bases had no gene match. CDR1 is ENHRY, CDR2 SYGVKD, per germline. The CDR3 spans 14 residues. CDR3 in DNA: TGTGCCATCAGTGAGTACGGGACTAGCGTCGAGCAGTACTTC. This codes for CAISEYGTSVEQYF.

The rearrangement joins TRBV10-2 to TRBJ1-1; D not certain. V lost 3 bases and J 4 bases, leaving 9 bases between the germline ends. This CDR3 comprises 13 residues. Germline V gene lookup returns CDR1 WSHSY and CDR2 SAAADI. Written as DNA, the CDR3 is TGCGCCAGCAGTGATATGAGGACCACTGAAGCTTTCTTT. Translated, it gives CASSDMRTTEAFF.

Written as DNA, the CDR3 is TGTGCCAGCAGCGTAGTGGGGAGGATCACAGATACGCAGTATTTT. Protein sequence: CASSVVGRITDTQYF. The genes are TRBV9 and TRBJ2-3, with D tentatively TRBD2 (6 bases). This CDR3 spans 15 amino acids. Germline values: CDR1 SGDLS, CDR2 YYNGEE. V was pared by 0 bases and J by 2 bases, with 10 bases between.

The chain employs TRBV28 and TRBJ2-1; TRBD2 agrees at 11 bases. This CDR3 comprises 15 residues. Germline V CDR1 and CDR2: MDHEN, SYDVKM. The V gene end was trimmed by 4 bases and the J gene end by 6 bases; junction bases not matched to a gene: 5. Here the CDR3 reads CASSSLAGGLNEQFF. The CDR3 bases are TGTGCCAGCAGTTCCTTAGCGGGGGGGCTCAATGAGCAGTTCTTC.

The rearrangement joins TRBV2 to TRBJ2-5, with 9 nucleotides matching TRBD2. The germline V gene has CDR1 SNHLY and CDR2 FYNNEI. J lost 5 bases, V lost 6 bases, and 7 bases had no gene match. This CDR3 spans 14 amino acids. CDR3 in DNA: TGTGCCAGCAGCCCGGGACTAGCTGGGGAGACCCAGTACTTC. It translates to CASSPGLAGETQYF.

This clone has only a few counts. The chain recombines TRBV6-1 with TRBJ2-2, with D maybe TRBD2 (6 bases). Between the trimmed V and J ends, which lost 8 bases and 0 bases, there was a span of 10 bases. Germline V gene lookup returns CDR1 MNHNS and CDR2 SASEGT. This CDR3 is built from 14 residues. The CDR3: CASARLANTGELFF. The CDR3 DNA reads TGTGCCAGCGCGAGACTAGCGAACACCGGGGAGCTGTTTTTT.